This T cell receptor (beta chain) was found in a study of PD-1 blockade in mismatch repair-deficient tumors. At the level of the study: Enrolled about 2012-2016, patients had progressing, pretreated mismatch repair-deficient cancers of 11 to 13 types.

In the case of this clone: The antigen remains undetermined.

Broader study findings: Rapid post-treatment expansion, then contraction, generally preceding radiologic response, marked tumor-resident clones.

The V segment lost 4 bases and the J segment 0 bases; nucleotides outside the gene matches: 7. Germline CDR1 and CDR2: SGHDT and YYEEEE. The length of the CDR3 is 16 residues. Sequencing used immunoSEQ multiplex PCR; TCRdb keeps in-frame clones, though not all of them. The repertoire consists of around 38,000 clones, with roughly 77% occurring once and the leading ten covering roughly 20%. The V and J genes are TRBV5-6 and TRBJ1-3, with 7 nucleotides matching TRBD1. The clonotype was recovered from an adult with mismatch repair-deficient cancer. The material was peripheral blood, obtained 4 weeks after starting pembrolizumab. CDR3: CASSKGQLFSGNTIYF. The CDR3 region has the DNA TGTGCCAGCAGCAAGGGACAGCTCTTCTCTGGAAACACCATATATTTT. The variable domain in full, completed from reference TRBV5-6 and TRBJ1-3, reads DAGVTQSPTHLIKTRGQQVTLRCSPKSGHDTVSWYQQALGQGPQFIFQYYEEEERQRGNFPDRFSGHQFPNYSSELNVNALLLGDSALYLCASSKGQLFSGNTIYFGEGSWLTVV.